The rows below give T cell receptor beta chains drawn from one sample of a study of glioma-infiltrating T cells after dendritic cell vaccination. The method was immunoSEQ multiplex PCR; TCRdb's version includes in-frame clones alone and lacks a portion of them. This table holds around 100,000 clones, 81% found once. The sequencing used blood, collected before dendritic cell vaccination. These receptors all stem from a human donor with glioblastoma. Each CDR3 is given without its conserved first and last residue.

ASSPGAGIAGGETQY 15 TRBV4-2
ASSLQGGHGYT 11 TRBV27
ASSLTSGRGSTGELF 15 TRBV11-2
ASSYSDKTGNTIY 13 TRBV6-6
ASKGLAVDTQY 11 TRBV2
ASSRKGGDRFSGTDTQY 17 TRBV4-2
ASSLQGSEETQY 12 TRBV18
ASSDQGRTPTTDTQY 15 TRBV5-1
AWAGPQGEQY 10 TRBV30
ASRGRGGYNEQF 12 TRBV6-1
ASSVEPGVVAQY 12 TRBV9
ASAGLGNEQF 10 TRBV27
ASRPDRENGQPQH 13 TRBV6-5
ASTTNGNTIY 10 TRBV5-5
ASSPPLGAKTQY 12 TRBV11-2
ASSYGTGIGRTEAF 14 TRBV4-1
SGGQGAGELF 10 TRBV29-1
ASSEVGRDTTEAF 13 TRBV10-2
ASTPRQGARKDQPQH 15 TRBV19
ASSSGGPGNGNTIY 14 TRBV6-6
ASSLGGGSYEQY 12 TRBV5-1
ASSFTYSATNEKLF 14 TRBV11-2
ASRPPEGQGATEAF 14 TRBV6-6
ASMDSGYTEAF 11 TRBV5-1
ASRSGEGTDTQY 12 TRBV7-3
ASSLEQGELQNTEAF 15 TRBV7-6
ASSPFGGADTQY 12 TRBV2
ASSPQVGAGAGELF 14 TRBV5-5
ASSGAGVDEQY 11 TRBV18
ATSRVGLEVKPV 12 TRBV15
ASHRTSISDTQY 12 TRBV5-6
ASRLQHNEQF 10 TRBV2
ASTLREMNTEAF 12 TRBV6-6
ASSLTEIYGYT 11 TRBV7-2
ASSSRWTANNSPLH 14 TRBV27
ASSARTGRTGELF 13 TRBV5-4
ASSVFGSGTQY 11 TRBV9
ASSFTPGQGTYNEQF 15 TRBV5-1
ATGLAGLTGELF 12 TRBV19
ASSLATYNEQF 11 TRBV7-6
AWRTGYPSTDTQY 13 TRBV30
ASSPRTGDQNTEAF 14 TRBV5-4
ASSQTILRGPTEAF 14 TRBV4-3
ASSRYRVFNEQF 12 TRBV5-6
ASTYQNRAGGYT 12 TRBV6-5
ASSINYSGWGRQPQH 15 TRBV19
ASSVLRKMTGFRYEQY 16 TRBV9
ASSGLLIYEQY 11 TRBV2
ASSPGQSNWALH 12 TRBV28
ASSLAPTSGANVLT 14 TRBV7-2
ASSPGTVHNQPQH 13 TRBV27
ASSRTSGGVLQETQY 15 TRBV19
ASSRQKGSPSSTDTQY 16 TRBV7-3